The 10 T cell receptor beta chains below all came from one sample that was sequenced in a study of T cell responses to AZD1222 COVID-19 vaccine. Method: immunoSEQ multiplex PCR; TCRdb's copy keeps in-frame clones and lacks some. The table records under 130,000 clones, around 96% of them present only once. This specimen was peripheral blood, taken on day 0 of AZD1222 vaccination. The receptors stem from an adult in good health.

CDR3 sequence: CAPAEKRGVYNEQFF. For the CDR3, the DNA is TGTGCCCCGGCGGAAAAGAGGGGAGTCTACAATGAGCAGTTCTTC. This rearrangement joins TRBV3-1 (or the pseudogene TRBV3-2) to TRBJ2-1; perhaps D is TRBD1 or TRBD2 (5 bases each). V was trimmed by 11 bases and J by 3 bases, leaving 20 bases between them. Germline-derived CDR1 and CDR2 are LGHDT and YNNKEL (reference sequence). The CDR3 has 15 amino acids.

This clone showed up just once. This sequence joins TRBV27 and TRBJ2-3, with 7 positions matching TRBD1. V was pared by 5 bases and J by 0 bases, with 11 bases of the junction left unmatched. The CDR3 has 17 residues. Germline assignment: CDR1 MNHEY and CDR2 SMNVEV (reference sequence). CDR3 nucleotides: TGTGCCAGCAGTGTCCCGGGACAGACAACTAGCACAGATACGCAGTATTTT. It codes for CASSVPGQTTSTDTQYF.

The CDR3 DNA reads TGTGCCAGTAGTTTCACCGGGGCACTCGGAGAGACCCAGTACTTC. This gives the protein CASSFTGALGETQYF. J is TRBJ2-5 and V is TRBV19, with D perhaps assigned TRBD1 or TRBD2 (5 bases each). Germline CDR1 reads LNHDA; CDR2 reads SQIVND (reference sequence). CDR3 length equals 15 residues. Trimming stripped 5 bases from V and 4 bases from J, with 17 bases between.

The J gene is TRBJ2-7, the V gene TRBV19; the D is unclear. The V end was cut by 10 bases, the J end by 2 bases, with 18 bases between. This CDR3 is built from 14 residues. CDR1 and CDR2 (germline): LNHDA, SQIVND (reference sequence). CDR3 nucleotide sequence: TGTGCCACCAAAAGCCCCCGGGCCCCCTACGAGCAGTACTTC. It is translated as CATKSPRAPYEQYF. The whole variable domain, remainder taken from reference TRBV19 and TRBJ2-7, is DGGITQSPKYLFRKEGQNVTLSCEQNLNHDAMYWYRQDPGQGLRLIYYSQIVNDFQKGDIAEGYSVSREKKESFPLTVTSAQKNPTAFYLCATKSPRAPYEQYFGPGTRLTVT.

V and J are TRBV6-2 or TRBV6-3 and TRBJ2-5, with D perhaps matching TRBD2 (5 bases). The germline V and J ends were trimmed by 5 bases and 3 bases, with 10 bases remaining between them. The CDR3 covers 13 residues. Germline V gene data show CDR1 as MNHEY and CDR2 as SVGEGT. CDR3 coding DNA: TGTGCCAGCAGTATACTAGAGAAAGAGACCCAGTACTTC. As protein: CASSILEKETQYF.

The chain employs TRBV7-3 and TRBJ1-1; a possible D gene is TRBD1 (6 bases). The CDR3 is 15 amino acids. V lost 5 bases to trimming and J lost 1 base, with 14 bases between them. Germline loops: CDR1 SGHTA, CDR2 FQGTGA. CDR3 nucleotide sequence: TGTGCCAGCAGCCCCCCCCCGACAGGGAACACTGAAGCTTTCTTT. Protein sequence: CASSPPPTGNTEAFF. Supplemented by reference TRBV7-3 and TRBJ1-1, the full variable domain reads GAGVSQTPSNKVTEKGKYVELRCDPISGHTALYWYRQSLGQGPEFLIYFQGTGAADDSGLPNDRFFAVRPEGSVSTLKIQRTERGDSAVYLCASSPPPTGNTEAFFGQGTRLTVV.

J is TRBJ1-4 and V is TRBV7-9; no clear D gene. Trimming removed 1 base at V and 8 bases at J, with 8 bases between. CDR1 and CDR2 from the germline V gene are SEHNR and FQNEAQ (reference sequence). The length of the CDR3 is 13 residues. The CDR3 nucleotides read TGTGCCAGCAGCTTAGTTAACAGCGAAAAACTGTTTTTT. Its translation: CASSLVNSEKLFF.

V gene TRBV10-3 combines with J gene TRBJ2-2, with TRBD2 matching over 7 bases. Germline CDR1 and CDR2: ENHRY and SYGVKD. CDR3 length: 16 residues. Trimming cost V 6 bases and J 5 bases; bases outside gene matches: 12. The CDR3 spells CAIRGIWEGETGELFF. For the CDR3, the DNA is TGTGCCATCAGGGGGATCTGGGAGGGAGAGACCGGGGAGCTGTTTTTT.

The chain employs TRBV7-2 and TRBJ2-6; D gene ambiguous. V dropped 8 bases and J dropped 0 bases, with 5 bases sitting between them. CDR3 length: 13 residues. In germline, CDR1 is SGHTA, CDR2 FQGNSA. This CDR3 is CASRTSGANVLTF. CDR3 bases: TGTGCCAGCCGGACCTCTGGGGCCAACGTCCTGACTTTC.

The V and J genes are TRBV19 and TRBJ1-3; 8 positions agree with TRBD1. Per the germline V gene, CDR1 is LNHDA and CDR2 is SQIVND (reference sequence). With 5 bases clipped from V and 7 bases from J, the junction kept 16 bases outside the gene matches. The CDR3 runs to 17 residues. Written as DNA, the CDR3 is TGTGCCAGTAGTCCACGGACAGGGAGGAGGGAATGGAACACCATATATTTT. Amino acid sequence: CASSPRTGRREWNTIYF. Full variable domain (missing parts from reference TRBV19 and TRBJ1-3): DGGITQSPKYLFRKEGQNVTLSCEQNLNHDAMYWYRQDPGQGLRLIYYSQIVNDFQKGDIAEGYSVSREKKESFPLTVTSAQKNPTAFYLCASSPRTGRREWNTIYFGEGSWLTVV.